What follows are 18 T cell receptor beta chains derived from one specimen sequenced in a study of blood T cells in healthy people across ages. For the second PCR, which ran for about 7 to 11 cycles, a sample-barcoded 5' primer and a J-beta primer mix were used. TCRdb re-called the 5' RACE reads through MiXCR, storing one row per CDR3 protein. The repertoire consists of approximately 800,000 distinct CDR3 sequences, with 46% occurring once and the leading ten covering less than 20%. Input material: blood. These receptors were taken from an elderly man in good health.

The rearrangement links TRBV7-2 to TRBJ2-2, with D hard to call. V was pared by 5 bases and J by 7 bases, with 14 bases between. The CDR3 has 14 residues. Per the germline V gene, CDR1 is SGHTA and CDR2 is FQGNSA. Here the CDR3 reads CASSPTTTDGELFF. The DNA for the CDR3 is TGTGCCAGCAGCCCCACGACAACGGACGGGGAGCTGTTTTTT.

This chain's CDR3 is CASSYGTSGNPYEQYF. CDR3 DNA sequence: TGTGCCAGCAGTTACGGGACTAGCGGGAATCCTTACGAGCAGTACTTC. The chain has TRBV6-6 and TRBJ2-7; TRBD2 aligns across 13 bases. Germline V gene lookup returns CDR1 MNHNY and CDR2 SVGAGI (reference sequence). This CDR3 spans 16 amino acids. Trimming at V came to 2 bases and at J to 4 bases, leaving 5 bases not matched to a gene.

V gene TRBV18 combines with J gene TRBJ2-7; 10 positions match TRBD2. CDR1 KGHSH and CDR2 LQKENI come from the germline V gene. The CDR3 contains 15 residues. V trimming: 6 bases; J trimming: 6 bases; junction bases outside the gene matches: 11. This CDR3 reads CASSRTSGNQGEQYF. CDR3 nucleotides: TGTGCCAGCTCGCGGACTAGCGGCAACCAGGGCGAGCAGTACTTC.

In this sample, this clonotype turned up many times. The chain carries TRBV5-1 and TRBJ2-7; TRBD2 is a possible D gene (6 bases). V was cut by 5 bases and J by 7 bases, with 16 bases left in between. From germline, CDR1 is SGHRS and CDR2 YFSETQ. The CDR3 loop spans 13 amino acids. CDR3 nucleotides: TGCGCCAGCAGTACGGGACTTCCACGTGAGCAGTACTTC. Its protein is CASSTGLPREQYF.

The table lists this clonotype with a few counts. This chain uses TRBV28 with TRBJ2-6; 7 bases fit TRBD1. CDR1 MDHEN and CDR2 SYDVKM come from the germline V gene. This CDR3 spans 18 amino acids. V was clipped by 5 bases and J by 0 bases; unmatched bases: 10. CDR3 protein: CASSPIQGFSSGANVLTF. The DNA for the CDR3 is TGTGCCAGCAGTCCTATACAGGGGTTCAGCTCTGGGGCCAACGTCCTGACTTTC.

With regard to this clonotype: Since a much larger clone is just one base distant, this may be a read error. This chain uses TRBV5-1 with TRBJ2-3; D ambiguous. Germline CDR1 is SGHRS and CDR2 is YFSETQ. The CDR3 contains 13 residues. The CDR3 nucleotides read TGCGCCAGCAGCTTGCGGGTTGAAGATACGCGGTATTTT. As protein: CASSLRVEDTRYF.

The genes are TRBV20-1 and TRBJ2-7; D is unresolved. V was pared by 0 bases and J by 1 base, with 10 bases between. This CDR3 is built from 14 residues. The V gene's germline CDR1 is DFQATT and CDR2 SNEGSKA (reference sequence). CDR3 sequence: CSARDVQPSYEQYF. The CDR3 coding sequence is TGCAGTGCTAGAGATGTCCAGCCATCCTACGAGCAGTACTTC.

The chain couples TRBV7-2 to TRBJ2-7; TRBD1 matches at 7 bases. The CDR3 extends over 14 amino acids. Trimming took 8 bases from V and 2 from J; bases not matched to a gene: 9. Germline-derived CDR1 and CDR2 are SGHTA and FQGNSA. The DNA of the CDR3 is TGTGCCAGCGCAACCGGGACAGTTCCCTACGAGCAGTACTTC. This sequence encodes CASATGTVPYEQYF.

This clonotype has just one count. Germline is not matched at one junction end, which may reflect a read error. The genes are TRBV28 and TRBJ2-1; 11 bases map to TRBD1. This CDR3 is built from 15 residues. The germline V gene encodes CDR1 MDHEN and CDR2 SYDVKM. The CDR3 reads CACSFEDRGLNEQFF. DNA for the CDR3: TGTGCCTGCAGTTTTGAGGACAGGGGGCTCAATGAGCAGTTCTTC.

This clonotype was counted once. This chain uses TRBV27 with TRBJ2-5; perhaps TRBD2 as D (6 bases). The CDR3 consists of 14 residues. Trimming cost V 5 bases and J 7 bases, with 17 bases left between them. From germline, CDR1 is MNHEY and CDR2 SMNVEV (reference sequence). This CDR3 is CASSLSARGWTQYF. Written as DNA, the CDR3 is TGTGCCAGCAGTCTTTCGGCCCGGGGGTGGACCCAGTACTTC.

The CDR3 is CASRLSGRATFNGYTF. The CDR3 DNA reads TGTGCCAGCAGGCTAAGCGGACGGGCCACCTTTAATGGCTACACCTTC. The gene calls are TRBV12-3 or TRBV12-4 and TRBJ1-2; D unclear. The V end was cut by 6 bases, the J end by 6 bases, with 23 bases between. The CDR3 totals 16 residues.

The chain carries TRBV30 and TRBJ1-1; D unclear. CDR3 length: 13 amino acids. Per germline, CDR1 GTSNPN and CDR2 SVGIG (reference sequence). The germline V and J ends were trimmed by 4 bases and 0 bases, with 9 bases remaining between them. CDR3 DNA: TGTGCCTGGATGTTAGGGATGAACACTGAAGCTTTCTTT. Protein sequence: CAWMLGMNTEAFF.

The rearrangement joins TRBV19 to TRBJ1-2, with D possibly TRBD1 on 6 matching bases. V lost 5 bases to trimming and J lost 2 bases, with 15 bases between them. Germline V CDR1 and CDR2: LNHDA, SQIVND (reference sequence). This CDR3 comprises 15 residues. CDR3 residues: CASSAPRDKNYGYTF. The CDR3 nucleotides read TGTGCCAGTAGTGCCCCACGGGACAAGAACTATGGCTACACCTTC.

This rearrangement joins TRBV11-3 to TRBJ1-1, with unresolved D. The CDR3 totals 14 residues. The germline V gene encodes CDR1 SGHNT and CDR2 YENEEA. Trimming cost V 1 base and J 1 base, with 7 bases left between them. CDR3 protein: CASSLATANTEAFF. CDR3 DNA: TGTGCCAGCAGCTTAGCTACAGCGAACACTGAAGCTTTCTTT.

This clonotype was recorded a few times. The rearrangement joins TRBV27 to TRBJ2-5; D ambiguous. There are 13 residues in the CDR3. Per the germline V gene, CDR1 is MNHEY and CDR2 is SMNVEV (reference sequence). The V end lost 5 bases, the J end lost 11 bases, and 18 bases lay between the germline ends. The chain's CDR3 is CASSKEVYNEQYF. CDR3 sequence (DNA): TGTGCCAGCAGTAAAGAGGTGTACAATGAGCAGTACTTC.

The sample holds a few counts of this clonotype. This CDR3 reads CATSDPATGGRETQYF. The CDR3 coding sequence is TGTGCCACCAGTGATCCGGCGACAGGGGGTCGAGAGACCCAGTACTTC. The chain couples TRBV24-1 to TRBJ2-5; 9 nucleotides agree with TRBD1. There are 16 residues in the CDR3. Germline CDR1 is KGHDR and CDR2 is SFDVKD. Losses at the gene ends were 3 bases for V and 4 bases for J; bases not matched to a gene: 8.

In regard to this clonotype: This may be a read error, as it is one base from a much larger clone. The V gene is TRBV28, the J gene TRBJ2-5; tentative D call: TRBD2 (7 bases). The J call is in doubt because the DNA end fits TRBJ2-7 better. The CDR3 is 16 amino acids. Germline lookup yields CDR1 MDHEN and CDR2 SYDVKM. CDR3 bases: TGTGCCAGCAGTTCGGCGGCTAGAGGGGGGGAGTACGAGCAGTACTTC. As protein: CASSSAARGGEYEQYF.

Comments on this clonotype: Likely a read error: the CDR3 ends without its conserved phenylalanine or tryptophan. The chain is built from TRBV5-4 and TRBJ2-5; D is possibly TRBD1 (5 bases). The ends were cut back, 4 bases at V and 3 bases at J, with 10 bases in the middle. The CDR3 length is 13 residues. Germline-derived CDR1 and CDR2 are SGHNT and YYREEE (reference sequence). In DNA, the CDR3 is TGTGCCAGCAGCGTCCAGGGTAAAGAGACCCAGTACATC. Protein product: CASSVQGKETQYI.